This is a list of T cell receptor beta chains from one sample in a study of OX40 agonist ivuxolimab in advanced cancers. Here immunoSEQ multiplex PCR was the method, and the copy in TCRdb shows in-frame clones only, minus some. The sample includes 53,000 or so clones, about 83% seen only once; the top ten take roughly 0.6%. Here the sequenced sample was CD4+ or CD8+ T cells sorted from blood, taken in a trial of the OX40 agonist ivuxolimab. The receptors were gathered from an adult with an advanced solid tumor such as melanoma, head and neck, liver or kidney cancer. Each CDR3 is given with its conserved first and last residue.

TRBV5-1,CASSLGSGAEKLFF
TRBV7-2,CASSPRQGLSTDTQYF
TRBV28,CASSNTGQANYGYTF
TRBV18,CASSFGQGNTGELFF
TRBV5-4,CASSIRGGMNTEAFF
TRBV19,CASSEGEPKQGARYEQYF
TRBV10-3,CAIRQGTSGTGELFF
TRBV5-1,CASSLPRVQNTEAFF
TRBV4-1,CASSQDSGLRQEKLFF
TRBV27,CASSPHDQTGELFF
TRBV18,CASSPWDSLNYGYTF
TRBV7-9,CASSSLAGGRYNEQFF
TRBV5-5,CASTVGQGINQPQHF
TRBV5-3,CARSNPGQGDYEQYF
TRBV6-5,CASSLGTEAFF
TRBV6-5,CASSSSGSYNEQFF
TRBV27,CASSGDTLRYGYTF
TRBV7-9,CASSLAGGAKNIQYF
TRBV5-1,CASSSEPYYEQYF
TRBV5-4,CASSLQGPSTEAFF
TRBV2,CASNTYSYNEQFF
TRBV5-8,CASSLGVGAYGYTF
TRBV5-6,CASSPGRRYYEQYF
TRBV6-5,CAAGEGYTEAFF
TRBV5-1,CASSLDRPSLEQYF
TRBV28,CASSSSGKGLAKNIQYF
TRBV28,CASSLTQGAGGELFF
TRBV7-2,CASSLFSLAGGPRQYF
TRBV18,CASSPVGGQPQHF
TRBV6-1,CASRETGWLAGSEQYF
TRBV5-5,CASSLSLEEKLFF
TRBV18,CASSGDHSYNEQFF
TRBV5-8,CASSLHLTGSGYTF